This note documents a single T cell receptor beta chain sequence. The junction had 21 bases not matched to a gene; V was cut back by 6 bases and J by 3 bases. The CDR3 has 19 residues. From germline, CDR1 is MGHRA and CDR2 YSYEKL. Assay used: immunoSEQ multiplex PCR; TCRdb lists only in-frame clones, some missing. This table holds 45,000 to 65,000 clones, about 93% found once. This record belongs to a study of T cell changes during pregnancy in multiple sclerosis. The rearrangement links TRBV4-1 to TRBJ1-1, with TRBD1 matching 8 bases. The sequence came from a female donor with multiple sclerosis, enrolled in a pregnancy study. The source was CD4+ T cells from peripheral blood mononuclear cells, collected in the third trimester of pregnancy. Here the CDR3 DNA reads TGCGCCAGCAGGCCCCTCGGGACAGGCCGTGGGGGGTTCGACACTGAAGCTTTCTTT. This gives the protein CASRPLGTGRGGFDTEAFF.